The 20 T cell receptor beta chains given below trace back to one sample, sequenced in a study of blood T cell repertoires in COVID-19. The data were produced by immunoSEQ multiplex PCR, yet TCRdb's version contains in-frame clones alone and is incomplete. There are about 280,000 clones in the sample; around 87% occur only once, and 1.5% to 2% lies in the top ten. The source material was PBMCs or T cells enriched from blood (not recorded which). These receptors all come from a woman younger than 35 with acute COVID-19.

V and J are TRBV12-3 or TRBV12-4 and TRBJ1-1; D not certain. V was cut by 3 bases and J by 8 bases, with 4 bases left in between. The CDR3 totals 10 residues. DNA for the CDR3: TGTGCCAGCAGTTTGCGGGAAGCTTTCTTT. It yields the protein CASSLREAFF.

This chain connects TRBV12-5 to TRBJ2-1; 10 nucleotides agree with TRBD2. CDR1 and CDR2 from the germline V gene are LGHNT and FRNRAP. J lost 5 bases, V lost 6 bases, and 4 bases had no gene match. The CDR3 sequence is 14 residues long. The CDR3 nucleotides read TGTGCTAGTGGGGCGGGACTAGCGAACAATGAGCAGTTCTTC. Encoded protein: CASGAGLANNEQFF.

The chain joins TRBV27 to TRBJ2-7; the match to TRBD2 covers 8 bases. The ends lost 4 bases at V and 5 bases at J; junction bases unmatched: 7. Germline CDR1 and CDR2: MNHEY and SMNVEV (reference sequence). The CDR3 is 14 residues long. The CDR3 DNA sequence: TGTGCCAGCAGTTCCCGGGAGGGCCGCGACGAGCAGTACTTC. It translates to CASSSREGRDEQYF.

CDR3 residues: CASSPMGGVRVNEQFF. The CDR3 nucleotides are TGTGCCAGCAGCCCCATGGGGGGGGTTAGGGTTAATGAGCAGTTCTTC. V and J are TRBV7-2 and TRBJ2-1, with 7 bases identical to TRBD2. After removal of 5 bases from V and 7 bases from J, the junction contained 14 bases not matched to a gene. This CDR3 region has 16 residues. In germline, CDR1 is SGHTA, CDR2 FQGNSA. The full variable domain, with the rest looked up from reference TRBV7-2 and TRBJ2-1, is GAGVSQSPSNKVTEKGKDVELRCDPISGHTALYWYRQSLGQGLEFLIYFQGNSAPDKSGLPSDRFSAERTGGSVSTLTIQRTQQEDSAVYLCASSPMGGVRVNEQFFGPGTRLTVL.

The chain recombines TRBV7-8 with TRBJ1-1; TRBD1 matches at 11 bases. V gave up 5 bases and J gave up 0 bases; unmatched junction bases: 11. Germline CDR1 and CDR2: SGHVS and FQNEAQ. There are 18 residues in the CDR3. The CDR3 reads CASSRPGQGARLNTEAFF. In DNA, the CDR3 is TGTGCCAGCAGCCGACCCGGACAGGGGGCGAGATTGAACACTGAAGCTTTCTTT.

The rearrangement joins TRBV2 to TRBJ2-1; 8 positions match TRBD1. Germline trimming cut 5 bases from V and 1 base from J; bases unmatched to any gene: 7. The CDR3 runs to 16 residues. CDR1 and CDR2 from the germline V gene are SNHLY and FYNNEI. CDR3 protein: CASSKVDRGSYNEQFF. In DNA form, the CDR3 reads TGTGCCAGCAGTAAAGTCGACAGGGGATCCTACAATGAGCAGTTCTTC.

This rearrangement joins TRBV7-3 to TRBJ2-2, with a weak D call TRBD1 (6 bases). Germline CDR1 and CDR2: SGHTA and FQGTGA. Trimming pared 5 bases from V and 1 base from J, leaving 8 bases between. The CDR3 is 14 amino acids. CDR3 in amino acids: CASSTTGNTGELFF. The CDR3 region has the DNA TGTGCCAGCAGCACGACAGGGAACACCGGGGAGCTGTTTTTT.

The genes are TRBV18 and TRBJ2-5; 7 positions agree with TRBD2. The CDR3 spans 15 residues. The V and J ends lost 1 base and 1 base, in that order; junction bases with no gene match: 3. CDR1 and CDR2 (germline): KGHSH, LQKENI. The CDR3 nucleotides read TGTGCCAGCTCACCACGACTAGCCCTCCAAGAGACCCAGTACTTC. It codes for CASSPRLALQETQYF.

This clone was counted a single time. This chain joins TRBV5-4 and TRBJ1-4; 7 positions agree with TRBD1. Per the germline V gene, CDR1 is SGHNT and CDR2 is YYREEE (reference sequence). The CDR3 has 16 amino acids. The V gene end was trimmed by 0 bases and the J gene end by 4 bases; junction bases not matched to a gene: 6. This CDR3 reads CASSLAPTGNNEKLFF. The CDR3 DNA follows: TGTGCCAGCAGCTTGGCCCCGACAGGGAATAATGAAAAACTGTTTTTT.

CDR3 sequence: CSVAARALNTEAFF. The CDR3 DNA is TGCAGCGTTGCAGCCAGGGCACTGAACACTGAAGCTTTCTTT. The chain links TRBV29-1 to TRBJ1-1; TRBD1 might be the D (5 bases). The CDR3 covers 14 residues. V was trimmed by 4 bases and J by 0 bases, leaving 12 bases between them. Germline loops: CDR1 SQVTM, CDR2 ANQGSEA.

The chain is built from TRBV27 and TRBJ2-1, with D perhaps TRBD1 (7 bases). V was pared by 7 bases and J by 7 bases, with 17 bases between. Germline V lookup: CDR1 MNHEY, CDR2 SMNVEV (reference sequence). CDR3 length: 14 residues. The CDR3: CASMRDSMGNEQFF. The CDR3 bases are TGTGCCAGCATGCGGGACAGTATGGGGAATGAGCAGTTCTTC.

The V call is TRBV15, the J call TRBJ2-1; 12 bases match TRBD2. V trimming: 3 bases; J trimming: 5 bases; junction bases outside the gene matches: 11. Germline-derived CDR1 and CDR2 are LNHNV and YYDKDF (reference sequence). The CDR3 totals 18 residues. The CDR3 sequence is CATSRSRGLAGLNNEQFF. The CDR3 bases are TGTGCCACCAGCAGGAGCCGAGGACTAGCGGGACTAAACAATGAGCAGTTCTTC.

V usage is TRBV5-1 and J usage is TRBJ2-3; 13 nucleotides agree with TRBD2. V dropped 2 bases and J dropped 0; count of bases not matched to a gene: 6. This CDR3 region has 18 residues. The germline V gene encodes CDR1 SGHRS and CDR2 YFSETQ. The CDR3 here is CASSFGLAGATSTDTQYF. As DNA, the CDR3 is TGCGCCAGCAGCTTTGGACTAGCGGGAGCCACTAGCACAGATACGCAGTATTTT.

This sequence joins TRBV19 and TRBJ1-1; D unresolved. The CDR3 loop spans 12 amino acids. V was pared by 7 bases and J by 0 bases, with 6 bases between. The germline CDR1 and CDR2 sequences are LNHDA and SQIVND (reference sequence). In DNA form, the CDR3 reads TGTGCCAGTAAATCCGTGAACACTGAAGCTTTCTTT. Translated: CASKSVNTEAFF.

As for this clone: Other DNA sequences in the same sample also yield this CDR3. This chain connects TRBV13 to TRBJ1-1; possible D gene TRBD1, 5 bases. V lost 3 bases to trimming and J lost 2 bases, with 7 bases between them. This CDR3 spans 13 amino acids. CDR1 and CDR2 (germline): PRHDT, FYEKMQ (reference sequence). CDR3 region: CASSLGGNTEAFF. CDR3 nucleotides: TGTGCCAGCAGCTTGGGGGGAAACACTGAAGCTTTCTTT. Complete variable domain (other parts from reference TRBV13 and TRBJ1-1): AAGVIQSPRHLIKEKRETATLKCYPIPRHDTVYWYQQGPGQDPQFLISFYEKMQSDKGSIPDRFSAQQFSDYHSELNMSSLELGDSALYFCASSLGGNTEAFFGQGTRLTVV.

The genes are TRBV27 and TRBJ2-1; 7 nucleotides line up with TRBD2. The CDR3 covers 19 residues. Germline lookup yields CDR1 MNHEY and CDR2 SMNVEV (reference sequence). V lost 0 bases to trimming and J lost 2 bases; unmatched junction nucleotides: 13. In nucleotides, the CDR3 is TGTGCCAGCAGTTTATCGTCCCGATCCCTAGCGGATACCTACAATGAGCAGTTCTTC. This sequence encodes CASSLSSRSLADTYNEQFF.

The chain joins TRBV7-2 to TRBJ2-5; 12 bases are a match to TRBD2. CDR1 SGHTA and CDR2 FQGNSA come from the germline V gene. This CDR3 is built from 16 residues. Losses at the gene ends were 1 base for V and 3 bases for J; bases not matched to a gene: 3. CDR3 nucleotides: TGTGCCAGCAGCTTAGGCGGACTAGCGGGAAAAGAGACCCAGTACTTC. It encodes CASSLGGLAGKETQYF.

This sequence joins TRBV5-1 and TRBJ2-3, with D maybe TRBD1 (6 bases). Trimming took off 0 bases at V and 2 bases at J, with 13 bases between the two ends. This CDR3 is 16 amino acids long. Germline V gives CDR1 SGHRS, CDR2 YFSETQ. Here the CDR3 reads CASSLVGGPSTDTQYF. CDR3 nucleotide sequence: TGCGCCAGCAGCTTGGTAGGGGGACCCTCCACAGATACGCAGTATTTT.

Only one count was recorded for this clone. V gene TRBV7-9 combines with J gene TRBJ2-3, with 13 bases matching TRBD2. V lost 5 bases and J lost 4; bases outside the gene matches: 12. CDR3 length: 18 amino acids. Germline V gene data show CDR1 as SEHNR and CDR2 as FQNEAQ (reference sequence). In DNA form, the CDR3 reads TGTGCCAGCAGCGCCGGGACTAGCGGGATACGGAGGGCAGATACGCAGTATTTT. Amino acids: CASSAGTSGIRRADTQYF. The entire variable domain, with the rest obtained from reference TRBV7-9 and TRBJ2-3, is as follows: DTGVSQNPRHKITKRGQNVTFRCDPISEHNRLYWYRQTLGQGPEFLTYFQNEAQLEKSRLLSDRFSAERPKGSFSTLEIQRTEQGDSAMYLCASSAGTSGIRRADTQYFGPGTRLTVL.

This clone came up a few times. Here the CDR3 DNA reads TGCGCCAGCAGCCATGGGACAGCAAACTACAATGAGCAGTTCTTC. Protein: CASSHGTANYNEQFF. The chain uses TRBV4-3 and TRBJ2-1; 7 positions match TRBD1. This CDR3 is 15 amino acids long. The V and J ends lost 3 bases and 3 bases, in that order; junction bases with no gene match: 5. Germline CDR1 and CDR2: LGHNA and YSLEER.